The next 32 T cell receptor beta chains were all read from a single sample in a study of beta chain features in type 1 diabetes. Reverse transcribing all isolated RNA meant expressed TCRB transcripts were sequenced. Only in-frame clones appear in the TCRdb table, and some are missing; sequencing was by immunoSEQ multiplex PCR. The sample has hundreds of thousands of clones, less than 20% seen once. The sample was naive CD4+ T cells from blood. The receptors stem from a man between 18 and 35 years old in good health.

This clone was detected only a few times. V gene TRBV7-8 combines with J gene TRBJ2-1; D perhaps matches TRBD2 (5 bases). Germline loops: CDR1 SGHVS, CDR2 FQNEAQ. This CDR3 is built from 15 residues. The V end was cut by 8 bases, the J end by 0 bases, with 14 bases between. The CDR3 region has the DNA TGTGCCAGCGAGGGTGGGGTGAACTCCTACAATGAGCAGTTCTTC. This sequence encodes CASEGGVNSYNEQFF.

The chain has TRBV6-1 and TRBJ2-3; D gene ambiguous. Trimming took 7 bases from V and 6 from J, leaving 8 bases between them. The CDR3 contains 11 residues. Germline values: CDR1 MNHNS, CDR2 SASEGT. CDR3 in amino acids: CASTNSDTQYF. CDR3 sequence (DNA): TGTGCCAGCACCAACTCGGATACGCAGTATTTT.

The chain combines TRBV4-1 with TRBJ1-5; 9 positions agree with TRBD1. CDR1 and CDR2 from the germline V gene are MGHRA and YSYEKL. Trimming at V came to 6 bases and at J to 3 bases, leaving 6 bases not matched to a gene. The CDR3 totals 15 residues. DNA for the CDR3: TGCGCCAGCAGACGGGACAGGGTCGTCAATCAGCCCCAGCATTTT. Protein: CASRRDRVVNQPQHF.

The rearrangement uses TRBV6-4 and TRBJ1-2; D unclear. Germline loops: CDR1 MRHNA, CDR2 SNTAGT. The CDR3 consists of 15 residues. V was clipped by 3 bases and J by 8 bases, with 19 bases between them. The CDR3 DNA reads as TGTGCCAGCAGTGAAATTCCCTTCTCAACGAAAGGCTACACCTTC. Its protein product is CASSEIPFSTKGYTF.

DNA for the CDR3: TGTGCCAGCAGGCCAGGAGGGGGCAATAGCAATCAGCCCCAGCATTTT. It translates to CASRPGGGNSNQPQHF. The chain is built from TRBV27 and TRBJ1-5; TRBD1 matches 7 bases. This CDR3 spans 16 amino acids. Trimming removed 6 bases from V and 0 bases from J; junction bases left unmatched: 8. CDR1 and CDR2 (germline): MNHEY, SMNVEV (reference sequence).

In this sample, this clone turned up a few times. The rearrangement joins TRBV19 to TRBJ1-3; D gene unclear. The CDR3 loop spans 17 amino acids. Germline V CDR1 and CDR2: LNHDA, SQIVND (reference sequence). V lost 4 bases and J lost 0, with 16 bases in between. CDR3 protein: CASSTEITAYSGNTIYF. The CDR3 DNA reads as TGTGCCAGTAGTACTGAGATTACAGCCTACTCTGGAAACACCATATATTTT.

V and J are TRBV29-1 and TRBJ1-1; tentatively, D is TRBD1 (5 bases). Trimming stripped 6 bases from V and 6 bases from J, with 11 bases between. Looked up from germline, CDR1 is SQVTM and CDR2 is ANQGSEA. The CDR3 is 11 residues long. This CDR3 reads CSVETVPEAFF. The CDR3 DNA is TGCAGCGTAGAGACAGTACCTGAAGCTTTCTTT. Complete variable domain (other parts from reference TRBV29-1 and TRBJ1-1): SAVISQKPSRDICQRGTSLTIQCQVDSQVTMMFWYRQQPGQSLTLIATANQGSEATYESGFVIDKFPISRPNLTFSTLTVSNMSPEDSSIYLCSVETVPEAFFGQGTRLTVV.

The chain joins TRBV2 to TRBJ2-1, with 9 bases fitting TRBD2. CDR3 length equals 16 residues. The germline V gene encodes CDR1 SNHLY and CDR2 FYNNEI. Germline trimming cut 7 bases from V and 8 bases from J; bases unmatched to any gene: 15. In DNA form, the CDR3 reads TGTGCCAGCAACAAAGGGTTGGCGGGAGGGCGCCATGAGCAGTTCTTC. Its translation: CASNKGLAGGRHEQFF.

This chain joins TRBV7-2 and TRBJ2-7; 12 nucleotides match TRBD2. V lost 1 base, J lost 4 bases, and 2 bases stayed unmatched. This CDR3 is built from 15 residues. In germline, CDR1 is SGHTA, CDR2 FQGNSA. The CDR3 sequence is CASSLGTSGMYEQYF. Here the CDR3 DNA reads TGTGCCAGCAGCTTAGGGACTAGCGGGATGTACGAGCAGTACTTC. Combining the CDR3 with reference TRBV7-2 and TRBJ2-7 gives the whole variable domain GAGVSQSPSNKVTEKGKDVELRCDPISGHTALYWYRQSLGQGLEFLIYFQGNSAPDKSGLPSDRFSAERTGGSVSTLTIQRTQQEDSAVYLCASSLGTSGMYEQYFGPGTRLTVT.

Details on this clone: The DNA is omitted, as the CDR3 cannot be located on it reliably, and the CDR3 follows TCRdb's listing. This CDR3 reads CVSSSGGRFKETQYF. The rearrangement joins TRBV7-2 to TRBJ2-5. The CDR3 comprises 15 residues, both ends counted. Looked up from germline, CDR1 is SGHTA and CDR2 is FQGNSA.

The V and J genes are TRBV7-9 and TRBJ2-7; D gene unclear. Per the germline V gene, CDR1 is SEHNR and CDR2 is FQNEAQ (reference sequence). The CDR3 is 13 residues long. The V end was cut by 1 base, the J end by 2 bases, with 6 bases between. The CDR3 bases are TGTGCCAGCAGCTTAGAGCCCCCCTACGAGCAGTACTTC. Its translation: CASSLEPPYEQYF.

The CDR3 protein is CASSLLAETDTQYF. The DNA of the CDR3 is TGTGCCAGCTCATTACTAGCGGAGACAGATACGCAGTATTTT. This sequence joins TRBV18 and TRBJ2-3; 8 bases match TRBD2. V lost 5 bases and J lost 3; bases outside the gene matches: 4. CDR1 and CDR2 from the germline V gene are KGHSH and LQKENI. This CDR3 is 14 amino acids long.

This chain links TRBV7-2 with TRBJ2-7; 9 nucleotides match TRBD1. Germline lookup yields CDR1 SGHTA and CDR2 FQGNSA. V dropped 3 bases and J dropped 2; count of bases not matched to a gene: 5. This CDR3 has 15 amino acids. Here the CDR3 reads CASSFGRDRAYEQYF. The CDR3 nucleotides read TGTGCCAGCAGCTTCGGGCGGGACAGGGCCTACGAGCAGTACTTC.

The chain is built from TRBV7-3 and TRBJ2-3; 12 bases map to TRBD1. Germline CDR1 and CDR2: SGHTA and FQGTGA. V was clipped by 5 bases and J by 4 bases; unmatched bases: 4. The CDR3 is 15 residues long. The CDR3 bases are TGTGCCAGCAGCCCCGGGACAGGGGGCCCAGATACGCAGTATTTT. This sequence encodes CASSPGTGGPDTQYF.

This chain uses TRBV9 with TRBJ2-1, with 12 positions matching TRBD2. The CDR3 loop spans 16 amino acids. CDR1 is SGDLS, CDR2 YYNGEE, per germline. V dropped 4 bases and J dropped 8; count of bases not matched to a gene: 10. The CDR3 DNA is TGTGCCAGCAGCAACCGACTAGCGGGGGCCGTAGATGAGCAGTTCTTC. Translation gives CASSNRLAGAVDEQFF.

This clone has more than one count but fewer than ten. The J gene is TRBJ2-2, the V gene TRBV19; D is unresolved. From germline, CDR1 is LNHDA and CDR2 SQIVND (reference sequence). Trimming removed 6 bases at V and 9 bases at J, with 14 bases between. This CDR3 spans 13 amino acids. CDR3 sequence (DNA): TGTGCCAGTAGCTCTGAATCGACCTGGGAGCTGTTTTTT. This encodes CASSSESTWELFF.

The V gene is TRBV5-4, the J gene TRBJ1-5; D unclear. This CDR3 is built from 12 residues. The germline CDR1 and CDR2 sequences are SGHNT and YYREEE (reference sequence). The ends were cut back, 2 bases at V and 3 bases at J, with 3 bases in the middle. DNA for the CDR3: TGTGCCAGCAGCTTACACAATCAGCCCCAGCATTTT. Encoded protein: CASSLHNQPQHF. Supplemented by reference TRBV5-4 and TRBJ1-5, the full variable domain reads ETGVTQSPTHLIKTRGQQVTLRCSSQSGHNTVSWYQQALGQGPQFIFQYYREEENGRGNFPPRFSGLQFPNYSSELNVNALELDDSALYLCASSLHNQPQHFGDGTRLSIL.

The V call is TRBV9, the J call TRBJ1-1; D is possibly TRBD1 (5 bases). The V end was cut by 6 bases, the J end by 7 bases, with 10 bases between. The CDR3 contains 11 residues. Per germline, CDR1 SGDLS and CDR2 YYNGEE. The DNA for the CDR3 is TGTGCCAGCACCCGGGACGGTGAAGCTTTCTTT. It encodes CASTRDGEAFF.

A few counts support this clone. The rearrangement links TRBV7-9 to TRBJ2-2; TRBD1 matches 9 bases. Trimming took 5 bases from V and 2 from J; bases not matched to a gene: 6. CDR1 and CDR2 from the germline V gene are SEHNR and FQNEAQ (reference sequence). This CDR3 is built from 16 residues. The CDR3 bases are TGTGCCAGCAGCCCCCGGGACAGGGCAAACACCGGGGAGCTGTTTTTT. It codes for CASSPRDRANTGELFF.

This clone was detected only a few times. V usage is TRBV6-1 and J usage is TRBJ1-1; 7 bases match TRBD1. The V gene end was trimmed by 8 bases and the J gene end by 1 base; junction bases not matched to a gene: 7. The CDR3 consists of 14 residues. Germline-derived CDR1 and CDR2 are MNHNS and SASEGT. The DNA for the CDR3 is TGTGCCAGCCAGGGGGTTAATACGAACACTGAAGCTTTCTTT. Its protein is CASQGVNTNTEAFF.

J is TRBJ2-7 and V is TRBV10-3; 13 positions agree with TRBD2. With 6 bases clipped from V and 3 bases from J, the junction kept 11 bases outside the gene matches. The CDR3 totals 17 residues. Per the germline V gene, CDR1 is ENHRY and CDR2 is SYGVKD. CDR3 amino acids: CAIRGTSGVPGRYEQYF. CDR3 nucleotides: TGTGCCATCAGAGGGACTAGCGGGGTCCCGGGGCGCTACGAGCAGTACTTC.

A word on this clone: This sample also contains other DNA sequences that code for the same CDR3. The chain is built from TRBV9 and TRBJ2-7; perhaps TRBD1 as D (6 bases). The CDR3 consists of 15 residues. The V end was cut by 2 bases, the J end by 0 bases, with 12 bases between. Germline CDR1 reads SGDLS; CDR2 reads YYNGEE. This CDR3 reads CASSVGDTSSYEQYF. For the CDR3, the DNA is TGTGCCAGCAGCGTTGGGGACACGAGCTCCTACGAGCAGTACTTC.

This chain connects TRBV9 to TRBJ1-3; unclear D gene. The ends were cut back, 0 bases at V and 1 base at J, with 8 bases in the middle. The CDR3 extends over 15 amino acids. CDR1 and CDR2 (germline): SGDLS, YYNGEE. The chain's CDR3 is CASSVDRPSGNTIYF. For the CDR3, the DNA is TGTGCCAGCAGCGTAGATCGGCCTTCTGGAAACACCATATATTTT.

The chain is built from TRBV27 and TRBJ2-7; TRBD2 agrees at 15 bases. The trim removed 9 bases at V and 3 bases at J, leaving 12 bases unmatched. The CDR3 length is 17 residues. The germline V gene has CDR1 MNHEY and CDR2 SMNVEV (reference sequence). Here the CDR3 DNA reads TGTGCCAGTTCTAAGCGGGGACTAGCGGGAGGAATCTACGAGCAGTACTTC. Protein sequence: CASSKRGLAGGIYEQYF.

CDR3 sequence: CASSSSQGARGYTF. In DNA form, the CDR3 reads TGTGCCAGCAGCTCATCGCAGGGGGCGCGAGGCTACACCTTC. The chain links TRBV7-2 to TRBJ1-2; 8 bases map to TRBD1. V dropped 4 bases and J dropped 8; count of bases not matched to a gene: 9. Per the germline V gene, CDR1 is SGHTA and CDR2 is FQGNSA. The CDR3 is 14 residues long.

V usage is TRBV7-3 and J usage is TRBJ1-1; D unresolved. The CDR3 has 13 amino acids. V was trimmed by 5 bases and J by 6 bases, leaving 13 bases between them. Germline CDR1 SGHTA, CDR2 FQGTGA. CDR3 region: CASSLISTSEAFF. In DNA form, the CDR3 reads TGTGCCAGCAGCCTGATATCAACGTCTGAAGCTTTCTTT.

This clone was counted only a few times. The chain links TRBV11-2 to TRBJ2-7, with 9 bases that match TRBD1. The trim removed 3 bases at V and 3 bases at J, leaving 9 bases unmatched. From germline, CDR1 is SGHAT and CDR2 FQNNGV. This CDR3 is built from 16 residues. CDR3 DNA sequence: TGTGCCAGCAGCTTGAGGCCCGGGACAGGGCACTACGAGCAGTACTTC. It specifies CASSLRPGTGHYEQYF. The full variable domain, with the rest looked up from reference TRBV11-2 and TRBJ2-7, is EAGVAQSPRYKIIEKRQSVAFWCNPISGHATLYWYQQILGQGPKLLIQFQNNGVVDDSQLPKDRFSAERLKGVDSTLKIQPAKLEDSAVYLCASSLRPGTGHYEQYFGPGTRLTVT.

As concerns this clone: Other nucleotide sequences in the sample specify the same CDR3. V is TRBV7-2 and J is TRBJ2-3; D not certain. The CDR3 is 12 amino acids. The V gene's germline CDR1 is SGHTA and CDR2 FQGNSA. Deletions cut 5 bases from V and 0 bases from J, with 3 bases between. CDR3 amino acids: CASSPSTDTQYF. CDR3 DNA sequence: TGTGCCAGCAGCCCAAGCACAGATACGCAGTATTTT.

The chain couples TRBV27 to TRBJ2-7; D is possibly TRBD1 or TRBD2 (6 bases each). V shed 2 bases and J shed 3 bases, with 14 bases lying between them. This CDR3 spans 15 amino acids. Germline V CDR1 and CDR2: MNHEY, SMNVEV (reference sequence). The CDR3 protein is CASSLKGGGGYEQYF. The DNA of the CDR3 is TGTGCCAGCAGTTTAAAAGGAGGGGGAGGCTACGAGCAGTACTTC.

This clone was seen more than once but under ten times. The chain has TRBV6-5 and TRBJ2-2; D could derive from TRBD1 or TRBD2 (6 bases each). V gave up 5 bases and J gave up 2 bases, with 9 bases separating them. Germline values: CDR1 MNHEY, CDR2 SVGAGI. This CDR3 has 14 amino acids. CDR3 sequence (DNA): TGTGCCAGCAGTGCGGGACACAACACCGGGGAGCTGTTTTTT. Amino acid sequence: CASSAGHNTGELFF.

This rearrangement joins TRBV25-1 to TRBJ2-7; the D is unclear. The length of the CDR3 is 15 residues. Per germline, CDR1 MGHDK and CDR2 SYGVNS. Trimming pared 2 bases from V and 2 bases from J, leaving 13 bases between. The CDR3 bases are TGTGCCAGCAGTGAAATGGGCTTCGCCCCCTACGAGCAGTACTTC. As protein: CASSEMGFAPYEQYF.

V gene TRBV7-9 combines with J gene TRBJ1-1; the match to TRBD1 covers 7 bases. Germline CDR1 reads SEHNR; CDR2 reads FQNEAQ (reference sequence). J lost 1 base, V lost 5 bases, and 4 bases had no gene match. CDR3 length equals 14 residues. The CDR3 region has the DNA TGTGCCAGCAGCCTGGGACAGCAGAACACTGAAGCTTTCTTT. Its protein is CASSLGQQNTEAFF.